These T cell receptor beta chains were read from a single sample in a study of blood T cell repertoires in COVID-19. Clones were read by immunoSEQ multiplex PCR, and TCRdb kept only the in-frame ones, dropping some. The sample lists 250,000 or so clones, approximately 85% occurring once. Sequenced material: peripheral blood. Source of these receptors: a man in his fifties or sixties with acute or convalescent COVID-19. Each CDR3 is given with its conserved first and last residue. The D gene is left open where the match is weak. Not all rows give a size; the values are once, few, many and, for expanded clones, a class.

>15|NA|TRBD2|TRBJ2-4|TRBV6-5
TGTGCCAGCAGTTACGGTACTAGCGGGAATGTCATTCAGTACTTC
CASSYGTSGNVIQYF
>16|NA|TRBD2|TRBJ2-3|TRBV6-5
TGTGCCAGCAGTTACGGTGATAGCGGGAGCTCTTATACGCAGTATTTT
CASSYGDSGSSYTQYF
>15|NA|TRBD1|TRBJ1-4|TRBV5-1
TGCGCCAGCAGCATTACAGGGGGAACTAATGAAAAACTGTTTTTT
CASSITGGTNEKLFF
>13|NA|NA|TRBJ2-5|TRBV28
TGTGCCAGCAGCCAGGGTAGTGAAGAGACCCAGTACTTC
CASSQGSEETQYF
>12|once|NA|TRBJ1-2|TRBV6-6
TGTGCCAGCAGCCGGGGTGACTATGGCTACACCTTC
CASSRGDYGYTF
>16|NA|NA|TRBJ1-2|TRBV24-1
TGTGCCACCAGTGATACAAGTGGGGAGAGTCGGGCTGGCTACACCTTC
CATSDTSGESRAGYTF
>13|once|NA|TRBJ2-1|TRBV6-1
TGTGCCAGCAGTGAAGACAGTTACAATGAGCAGTTCTTC
CASSEDSYNEQFF
>16|few|TRBD1|TRBJ2-7|TRBV18
TGTGCCAGCTCACCACCTGACAGGGTTATTACCTACGAGCAGTACTTC
CASSPPDRVITYEQYF
>15|NA|NA|TRBJ2-2|TRBV28
TGTGCCAGCAGTTTTGGGGGGGCTGGGCCCGGGGAGCTGTTTTTT
CASSFGGAGPGELFF
>16|NA|NA|TRBJ2-3|TRBV14
TGTGCCAGCAGCCCGACCGGGGGGCAAGTCACAGATACGCAGTATTTT
CASSPTGGQVTDTQYF
>14|NA|NA|TRBJ1-4|TRBV27
TGTGCCAGCAGGCGTCCTGGTGAGGGTGAAAAACTGTTTTTT
CASRRPGEGEKLFF
>15|NA|NA|TRBJ2-5|TRBV19
TGTGCCAGTAGTATCCGACAAATGGGGGCAGAGACCCAGTACTTC
CASSIRQMGAETQYF
>13|NA|NA|TRBJ1-1|TRBV5-1
TGCGCCAGCAGTCCCAGGGGCCACACTGAAGCTTTCTTT
CASSPRGHTEAFF
>15|NA|TRBD2|TRBJ2-2|TRBV5-8
TGTGCCAGCAGCCCCAGCGGGAGGAGTACCGGGGAGCTGTTTTTT
CASSPSGRSTGELFF
>14|NA|TRBD1|TRBJ1-5|TRBV18
TGTGCCAGCTCACAAGGGACAGGACTGGGGCCCCAGCATTTT
CASSQGTGLGPQHF
>16|NA|NA|TRBJ1-2|TRBV27
TGTGCCAGCAGACCGATCCGACACGGAACTAACTATGGCTACACCTTC
CASRPIRHGTNYGYTF
>16|NA|NA|TRBJ1-5|TRBV27
TGTGCCAGCAGTTTTGGGCCAGCAAATAGCAATCAGCCCCAGCATTTT
CASSFGPANSNQPQHF
>15|NA|NA|TRBJ2-1|TRBV6-5
TGTGCCAGCAGTTACTTCCGGACTTTGAGTAATGAGCAGTTCTTC
CASSYFRTLSNEQFF
>13|NA|NA|TRBJ2-1|TRBV7-6
TGTGCCAGCAGCTTGCAGGGTTGGGATGAGCAGTTCTTC
CASSLQGWDEQFF
>11|NA|NA|TRBJ1-5|TRBV12-3/TRBV12-4
TGTGCCAGCAGTTCAGGTTTCTCCCAGCATTTT
CASSSGFSQHF
>16|NA|NA|TRBJ1-2|TRBV27
TGTGCCAGCAGTTTATTTTACGGGATCCACCTTCATGGCTACACCTTC
CASSLFYGIHLHGYTF
>14|NA|TRBD1|TRBJ2-2|TRBV11-3
TGTGCCAGCAGCCAGTGGGACAGCACCGGGGAGCTGTTTTTT
CASSQWDSTGELFF
>14|NA|TRBD1|TRBJ1-4|TRBV19
TGTGCCAGTAAACAGGGGACTTCTAATGAAAAACTGTTTTTT
CASKQGTSNEKLFF
>14|once|NA|TRBJ2-7|TRBV3-1/TRBV3-2
TGTGCCAGCAGCCCAGGGTTCGGGGGCTACGAGCAGTACTTC
CASSPGFGGYEQYF
>11|NA|NA|TRBJ1-2|TRBV29-1
TGCAGCGCCCAGGTCCTCTATGGCTACACCTTC
CSAQVLYGYTF